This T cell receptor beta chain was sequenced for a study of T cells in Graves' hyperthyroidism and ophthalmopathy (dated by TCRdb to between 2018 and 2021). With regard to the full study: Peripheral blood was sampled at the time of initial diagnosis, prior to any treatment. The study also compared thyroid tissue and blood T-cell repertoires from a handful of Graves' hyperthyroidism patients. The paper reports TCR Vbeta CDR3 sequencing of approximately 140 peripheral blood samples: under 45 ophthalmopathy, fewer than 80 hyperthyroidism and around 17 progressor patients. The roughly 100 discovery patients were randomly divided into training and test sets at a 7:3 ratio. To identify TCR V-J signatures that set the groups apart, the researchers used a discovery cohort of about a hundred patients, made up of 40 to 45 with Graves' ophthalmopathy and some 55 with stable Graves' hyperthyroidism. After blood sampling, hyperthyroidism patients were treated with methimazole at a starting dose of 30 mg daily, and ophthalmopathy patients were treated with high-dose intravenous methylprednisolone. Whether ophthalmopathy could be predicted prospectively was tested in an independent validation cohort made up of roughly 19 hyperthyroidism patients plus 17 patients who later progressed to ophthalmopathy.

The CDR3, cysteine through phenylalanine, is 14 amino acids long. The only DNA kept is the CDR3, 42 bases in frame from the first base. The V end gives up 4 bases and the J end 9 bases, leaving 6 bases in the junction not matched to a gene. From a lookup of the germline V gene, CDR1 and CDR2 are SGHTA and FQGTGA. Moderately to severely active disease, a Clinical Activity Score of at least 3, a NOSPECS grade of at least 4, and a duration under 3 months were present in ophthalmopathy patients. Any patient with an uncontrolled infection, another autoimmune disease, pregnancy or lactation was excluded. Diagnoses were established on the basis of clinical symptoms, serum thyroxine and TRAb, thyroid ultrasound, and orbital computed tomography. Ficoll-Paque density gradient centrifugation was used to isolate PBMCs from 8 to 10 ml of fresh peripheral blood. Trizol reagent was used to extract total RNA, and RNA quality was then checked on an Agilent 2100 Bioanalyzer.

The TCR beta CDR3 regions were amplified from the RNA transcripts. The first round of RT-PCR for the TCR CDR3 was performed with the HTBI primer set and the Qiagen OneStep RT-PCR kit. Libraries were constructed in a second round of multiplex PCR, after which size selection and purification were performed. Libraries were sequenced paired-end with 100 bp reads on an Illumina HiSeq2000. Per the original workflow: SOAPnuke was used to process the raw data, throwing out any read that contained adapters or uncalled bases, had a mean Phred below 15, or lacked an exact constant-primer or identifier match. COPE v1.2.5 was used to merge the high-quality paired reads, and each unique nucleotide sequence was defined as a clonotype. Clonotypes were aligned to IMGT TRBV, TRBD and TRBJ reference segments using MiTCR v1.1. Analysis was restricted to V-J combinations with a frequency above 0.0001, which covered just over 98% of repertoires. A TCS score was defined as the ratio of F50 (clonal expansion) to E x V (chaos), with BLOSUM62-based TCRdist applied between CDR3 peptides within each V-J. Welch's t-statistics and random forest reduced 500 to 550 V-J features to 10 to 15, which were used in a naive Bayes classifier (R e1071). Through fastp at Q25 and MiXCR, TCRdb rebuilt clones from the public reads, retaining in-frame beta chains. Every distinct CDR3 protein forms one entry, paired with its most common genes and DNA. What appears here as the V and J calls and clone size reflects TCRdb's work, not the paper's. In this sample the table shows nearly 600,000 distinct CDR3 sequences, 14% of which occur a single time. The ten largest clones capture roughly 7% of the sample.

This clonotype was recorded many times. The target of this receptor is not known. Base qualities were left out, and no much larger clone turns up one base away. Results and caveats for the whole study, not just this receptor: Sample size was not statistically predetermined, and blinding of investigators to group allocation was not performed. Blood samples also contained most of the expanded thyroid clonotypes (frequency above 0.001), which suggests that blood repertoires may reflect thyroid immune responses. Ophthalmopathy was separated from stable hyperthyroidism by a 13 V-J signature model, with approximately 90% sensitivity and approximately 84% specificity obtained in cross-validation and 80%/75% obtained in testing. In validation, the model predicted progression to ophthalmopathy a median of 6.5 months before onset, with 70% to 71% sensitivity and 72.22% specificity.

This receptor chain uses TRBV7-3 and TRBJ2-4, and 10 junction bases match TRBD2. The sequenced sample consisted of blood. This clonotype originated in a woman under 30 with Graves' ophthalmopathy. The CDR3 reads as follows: CASSSGAGGSIQYF. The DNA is TGTGCCAGCAGCTCGGGAGCGGGAGGGAGCATTCAGTACTTC.